The table lists the clone carrying this TCR beta chain with a few counts. 13 Jbeta primers and 60 Vbeta primers were used for the PCR. Using immunoSEQ multiplex PCR, the repertoire was profiled, and TCRdb retains in-frame clones only, with some absent. In the table there are about 200,000 clones, 60% to 80% of which are singletons. The data derive from a study of cytomegalovirus exposure and HLA in healthy donors. In the study overall: When just under 400 donors were genotyped, just over 80% of them were found to fall in the Caucasian-associated ancestry cluster.

The receptor's source is a woman aged 30 to 39 in good health and CMV-seropositive. The sequencing input was PBMCs.

For the CDR3, the DNA is TGTGCCAGCCGAGGGCAGGGGACCTACGAGCAGTACTTC. Amino acids: CASRGQGTYEQYF. The genes are TRBV6-1 and TRBJ2-7; D might be TRBD1 (6 bases). Per the germline V gene, CDR1 is MNHNS and CDR2 is SASEGT. With 8 bases removed from V and 2 bases from J, the gap between germline ends came to 13 bases. The CDR3 extends over 13 amino acids.